This is a list of T cell receptor beta chains from one sample in a study of T cell repertoires in cytomegalovirus infection. The antigens of these receptors remain unknown. One entry per CDR3 protein, called by TCRdb with MiXCR from the reads. The sample shows about 830,000 distinct CDR3 sequences, approximately 30% of them seen only once. The material was cultured CD8+ T cells from PBMCs, obtained from culture after CMV antigen stimulation. These receptors all stem from a human donor in good health (CMV status not recorded). Some clones in this sample may be carry-over from other donors' samples. The CDR3 runs from the conserved cysteine through the conserved F or W. Fields, in order: V gene, J gene, D gene, clone size, CDR3 protein, CDR3 DNA. A D gene is named only where the DNA matches it firmly. Size is stated for part of the rows, as once, few or many counts, or as a class when the clone is expanded.

v_gene: TRBV2
j_gene: TRBJ2-1
d_gene: TRBD2
abundance: few
CDR3aa: CASSEVSGGIYNEQFF
CDR3nt: TGTGCCAGCAGTGAAGTGAGCGGGGGAATATACAATGAGCAGTTCTTC

v_gene: TRBV5-6
j_gene: TRBJ1-5
d_gene: NA
abundance: NA
CDR3aa: CASSLATGYNQPQHF
CDR3nt: TGTGCCAGCAGCTTGGCTACAGGGTACAATCAGCCCCAGCATTTT

v_gene: TRBV12-3/TRBV12-4
j_gene: TRBJ1-2
d_gene: TRBD1
abundance: NA
CDR3aa: CASISIQGRRYGYTF
CDR3nt: TGTGCCAGCATTAGTATACAGGGGAGGAGATATGGCTACACCTTC

v_gene: TRBV6-5
j_gene: TRBJ2-7
d_gene: NA
abundance: NA
CDR3aa: CASSYSTIYEQYF
CDR3nt: TGTGCCAGCAGTTACTCGACAATCTACGAGCAGTACTTC

v_gene: TRBV6-5
j_gene: TRBJ2-1
d_gene: TRBD2
abundance: NA
CDR3aa: CASGLAGPSSYNEQFF
CDR3nt: TGTGCCAGTGGACTAGCGGGGCCGAGCTCCTACAATGAGCAGTTCTTC

v_gene: TRBV6-5
j_gene: TRBJ1-1
d_gene: NA
abundance: few
CDR3aa: CASTQGKTEAFF
CDR3nt: TGTGCCAGCACCCAGGGAAAAACTGAAGCTTTCTTT

v_gene: TRBV7-8
j_gene: TRBJ2-5
d_gene: NA
abundance: many
CDR3aa: CASRALGGAYPQETQYF
CDR3nt: TGTGCCAGCAGGGCCCTAGGAGGGGCATATCCCCAAGAGACCCAGTACTTC

v_gene: TRBV4-1
j_gene: TRBJ1-2
d_gene: NA
abundance: NA
CDR3aa: CASSQDLRGGYTF
CDR3nt: TGCGCCAGCAGCCAAGATTTAAGGGGAGGCTACACCTTC

v_gene: TRBV13
j_gene: TRBJ2-2
d_gene: TRBD2
abundance: NA
CDR3aa: CATADSGGTAGTGELFF
CDR3nt: TGTGCCACCGCCGACTCGGGAGGGACGGCGGGTACCGGGGAGCTGTTTTTT

v_gene: TRBV7-8
j_gene: TRBJ2-1
d_gene: TRBD1
abundance: many
CDR3aa: CASSFTPGQGPYEQFF
CDR3nt: TGTGCCAGCAGCTTCACACCGGGACAGGGACCTTATGAGCAGTTCTTC

v_gene: TRBV10-3
j_gene: TRBJ1-2
d_gene: NA
abundance: NA
CDR3aa: CAIRDSRGYTF
CDR3nt: TGTGCCATCAGAGACTCTCGGGGCTACACCTTC

v_gene: TRBV24-1
j_gene: TRBJ2-1
d_gene: NA
abundance: NA
CDR3aa: CATSDRSGPYNEQFF
CDR3nt: TGTGCCACCAGTGACCGCTCGGGGCCCTACAATGAGCAGTTCTTC

v_gene: TRBV5-1
j_gene: TRBJ1-6
d_gene: NA
abundance: NA
CDR3aa: CASSLASGGLNSPLHF
CDR3nt: TGCGCCAGCAGCTTGGCCTCCGGCGGCCTCAATTCACCCCTCCACTTT

v_gene: TRBV9
j_gene: TRBJ2-3
d_gene: TRBD2
abundance: few
CDR3aa: CASSVDGGGATDTQYF
CDR3nt: TGTGCCAGCAGCGTAGACGGCGGGGGGGCCACAGATACGCAGTATTTT

v_gene: TRBV20-1
j_gene: TRBJ2-1
d_gene: NA
abundance: NA
CDR3aa: CSAPNAGEGNEQFF
CDR3nt: TGCAGTGCTCCGAATGCCGGGGAAGGGAATGAGCAGTTCTTC

v_gene: TRBV2
j_gene: TRBJ1-5
d_gene: NA
abundance: NA
CDR3aa: CASSVRRPGGQQPQHF
CDR3nt: TGTGCCAGCAGTGTAAGGCGGCCCGGAGGGCAGCAGCCCCAGCATTTT

v_gene: TRBV19
j_gene: TRBJ2-1
d_gene: TRBD2
abundance: NA
CDR3aa: CATALAGGYNEQFF
CDR3nt: TGTGCCACCGCTCTAGCGGGGGGTTACAATGAGCAGTTCTTC

v_gene: TRBV7-8
j_gene: TRBJ2-7
d_gene: NA
abundance: many
CDR3aa: CASSLGGEPYEQYF
CDR3nt: TGTGCCAGCAGCTTAGGCGGTGAGCCCTACGAGCAGTACTTC

v_gene: TRBV27
j_gene: TRBJ2-1
d_gene: NA
abundance: once
CDR3aa: CASTVGLPNEQFF
CDR3nt: TGTGCCAGCACGGTCGGTCTACCCAATGAGCAGTTCTTC

v_gene: TRBV6-1
j_gene: TRBJ2-1
d_gene: TRBD1
abundance: once
CDR3aa: CASTHRDRGPLQGNEQFF
CDR3nt: TGTGCCAGCACCCACCGGGACAGGGGCCCCTTACAAGGCAATGAGCAGTTCTTC

v_gene: TRBV29-1
j_gene: TRBJ1-2
d_gene: TRBD1
abundance: NA
CDR3aa: CSEDPILQGFNTF
CDR3nt: TGCAGCGAGGACCCGATCCTACAGGGGTTCAACACCTTC

v_gene: TRBV12-3/TRBV12-4
j_gene: TRBJ2-1
d_gene: TRBD2
abundance: few
CDR3aa: CASSLAGESYNEQFF
CDR3nt: TGTGCCAGCAGTCTAGCGGGGGAGTCCTACAATGAGCAGTTCTTC

v_gene: TRBV4-3
j_gene: TRBJ2-3
d_gene: TRBD1
abundance: NA
CDR3aa: CVSSQDPGQGADTQYF
CDR3nt: TGCGTCAGCAGCCAAGATCCGGGACAGGGGGCGGATACGCAGTATTTT

v_gene: TRBV6-2/TRBV6-3
j_gene: TRBJ2-3
d_gene: NA
abundance: once
CDR3aa: CASSYITGKTTDTQYF
CDR3nt: TGTGCCAGCAGTTACATTACAGGGAAGACCACAGATACGCAGTATTTT

v_gene: TRBV12-3/TRBV12-4
j_gene: TRBJ1-1
d_gene: NA
abundance: NA
CDR3aa: CASTFPGGLNTEAFF
CDR3nt: TGTGCCAGCACCTTTCCCGGCGGGTTGAACACTGAAGCTTTCTTT

v_gene: TRBV6-2/TRBV6-3
j_gene: TRBJ2-1
d_gene: TRBD2
abundance: few
CDR3aa: CASSYSATGGHNEQFF
CDR3nt: TGTGCCAGCAGTTACTCGGCGACGGGGGGACACAATGAGCAGTTCTTC

v_gene: TRBV28
j_gene: TRBJ2-2
d_gene: TRBD1
abundance: NA
CDR3aa: CASLPGTGETGKLFF
CDR3nt: TGTGCCAGCCTCCCCGGGACAGGAGAGACCGGGAAGCTGTTTTTT

v_gene: TRBV12-3/TRBV12-4
j_gene: TRBJ1-1
d_gene: NA
abundance: NA
CDR3aa: CASSLEGLTEEAFF
CDR3nt: TGTGCCAGCAGTTTAGAGGGATTAACTGAAGAAGCTTTCTTT

v_gene: TRBV4-3
j_gene: TRBJ1-6
d_gene: NA
abundance: few
CDR3aa: CASSQDSNSPLHF
CDR3nt: TGCGCCAGCAGCCAAGACAGCAATTCACCCCTCCACTTT

v_gene: TRBV7-2
j_gene: TRBJ1-1
d_gene: NA
abundance: many
CDR3aa: CASSFPGDTEAFF
CDR3nt: TGTGCCAGCAGCTTCCCAGGAGACACTGAAGCTTTCTTT

v_gene: TRBV9
j_gene: TRBJ2-1
d_gene: TRBD2
abundance: NA
CDR3aa: CASSGRGTSGYNEQFF
CDR3nt: TGTGCCAGCAGCGGCCGCGGGACTAGCGGCTACAATGAGCAGTTCTTC

v_gene: TRBV28
j_gene: TRBJ2-1
d_gene: NA
abundance: many
CDR3aa: CASNQGGEQFF
CDR3nt: TGTGCCAGCAACCAGGGGGGCGAGCAGTTCTTC

v_gene: TRBV12-3/TRBV12-4
j_gene: TRBJ2-4
d_gene: NA
abundance: few
CDR3aa: CASGGGENIQYF
CDR3nt: TGTGCCAGCGGGGGGGGCGAAAACATTCAGTACTTC

v_gene: TRBV7-8
j_gene: TRBJ1-5
d_gene: TRBD1
abundance: many
CDR3aa: CASSPAGTGYNQPQHF
CDR3nt: TGTGCCAGCAGCCCAGCCGGGACAGGGTACAATCAGCCCCAGCATTTT

v_gene: TRBV7-6
j_gene: TRBJ2-3
d_gene: TRBD1
abundance: many
CDR3aa: CASSRLTGGGTDTQYF
CDR3nt: TGTGCCAGCAGCCGCCTGACAGGGGGTGGAACAGATACGCAGTATTTT

v_gene: TRBV2
j_gene: TRBJ2-3
d_gene: NA
abundance: NA
CDR3aa: CASSEGVSRTDTQYF
CDR3nt: TGTGCCAGCAGTGAAGGGGTGTCTCGCACAGATACGCAGTATTTT

v_gene: TRBV4-1
j_gene: TRBJ1-2
d_gene: NA
abundance: few
CDR3aa: CASSHATDSWGYGYTF
CDR3nt: TGCGCCAGCAGCCACGCTACCGACTCGTGGGGTTATGGCTACACCTTC

v_gene: TRBV6-6
j_gene: TRBJ2-6
d_gene: NA
abundance: once
CDR3aa: CASSYSTQASSGANVPTF
CDR3nt: TGTGCCAGCAGTTACTCGACTCAGGCCAGCTCTGGGGCCAACGTCCCGACTTTC

v_gene: TRBV27
j_gene: TRBJ1-6
d_gene: NA
abundance: NA
CDR3aa: CASSFLGQLYNSPLHF
CDR3nt: TGTGCCAGCAGTTTTCTCGGGCAGCTCTATAATTCACCCCTCCACTTT

v_gene: TRBV3-1
j_gene: TRBJ2-1
d_gene: NA
abundance: NA
CDR3aa: CASSPPLDQDAYNEQFF
CDR3nt: TGTGCCAGCAGCCCCCCACTAGATCAGGACGCCTACAATGAGCAGTTCTTC

v_gene: TRBV10-3
j_gene: TRBJ1-1
d_gene: NA
abundance: few
CDR3aa: CAISDRGPVNTEAFF
CDR3nt: TGTGCCATCAGTGATCGGGGACCGGTGAACACTGAAGCTTTCTTT

v_gene: TRBV5-4
j_gene: TRBJ2-2
d_gene: NA
abundance: few
CDR3aa: CASSLWFGAVAGELFF
CDR3nt: TGTGCCAGCAGCTTGTGGTTTGGGGCAGTCGCCGGGGAGCTGTTTTTT

v_gene: TRBV24-1
j_gene: TRBJ2-2
d_gene: NA
abundance: few
CDR3aa: CATSDRRTGRNTGELFF
CDR3nt: TGTGCCACCAGTGACCGTCGTACAGGGCGTAACACCGGGGAGCTGTTTTTT

v_gene: TRBV19
j_gene: TRBJ1-5
d_gene: NA
abundance: few
CDR3aa: CASSHGYSNQPQHF
CDR3nt: TGTGCCAGTAGCCACGGTTATAGCAATCAGCCCCAGCATTTT

v_gene: TRBV6-1
j_gene: TRBJ1-5
d_gene: NA
abundance: NA
CDR3aa: CASSNPGRVKDQPQHF
CDR3nt: TGTGCCAGCAGCAACCCGGGCAGGGTAAAGGATCAGCCCCAGCATTTT

v_gene: TRBV7-9
j_gene: TRBJ1-1
d_gene: NA
abundance: NA
CDR3aa: CASSPLTGRGAFF
CDR3nt: TGTGCCAGCAGCCCGCTGACAGGTAGAGGAGCTTTCTTT

v_gene: TRBV2
j_gene: TRBJ1-6
d_gene: TRBD1
abundance: NA
CDR3aa: CASSRPGGSYNSPLHF
CDR3nt: TGTGCCAGCAGCCGCCCAGGGGGGTCCTATAATTCACCCCTCCACTTT

v_gene: TRBV5-3
j_gene: TRBJ2-7
d_gene: NA
abundance: NA
CDR3aa: CASSQTGTGNYEQYF
CDR3nt: TGTGCCAGCAGCCAGACCGGGACGGGGAACTACGAGCAGTACTTC

v_gene: TRBV6-2/TRBV6-3
j_gene: TRBJ1-2
d_gene: TRBD1
abundance: NA
CDR3aa: CASSYYPWQGVDGYTF
CDR3nt: TGTGCCAGCAGTTACTATCCCTGGCAGGGGGTCGATGGCTACACCTTC